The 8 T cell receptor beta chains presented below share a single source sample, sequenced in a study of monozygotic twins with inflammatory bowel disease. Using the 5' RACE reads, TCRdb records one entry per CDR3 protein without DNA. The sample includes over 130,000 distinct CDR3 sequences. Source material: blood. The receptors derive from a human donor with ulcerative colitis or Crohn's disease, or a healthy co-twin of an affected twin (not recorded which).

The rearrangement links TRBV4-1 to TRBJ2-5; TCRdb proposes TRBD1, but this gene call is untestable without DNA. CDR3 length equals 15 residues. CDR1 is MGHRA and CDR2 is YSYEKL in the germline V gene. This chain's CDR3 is CASSQEPLFQETQYF.

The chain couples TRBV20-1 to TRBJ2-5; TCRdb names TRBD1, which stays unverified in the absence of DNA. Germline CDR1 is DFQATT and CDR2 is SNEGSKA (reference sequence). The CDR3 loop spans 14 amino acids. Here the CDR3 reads CSASRGGHPETQYF.

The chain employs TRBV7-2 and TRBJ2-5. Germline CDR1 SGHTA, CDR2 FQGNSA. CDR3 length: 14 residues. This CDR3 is CASSYGAILETQYF.

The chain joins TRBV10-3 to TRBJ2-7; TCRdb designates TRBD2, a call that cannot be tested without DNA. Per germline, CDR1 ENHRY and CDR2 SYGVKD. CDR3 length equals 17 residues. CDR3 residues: CAISPGKTSGSSYEQYF.

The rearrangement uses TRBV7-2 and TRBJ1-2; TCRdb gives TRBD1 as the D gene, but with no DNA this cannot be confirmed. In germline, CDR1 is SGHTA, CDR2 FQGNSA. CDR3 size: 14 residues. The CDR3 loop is CASSWGGGSYGYTF.

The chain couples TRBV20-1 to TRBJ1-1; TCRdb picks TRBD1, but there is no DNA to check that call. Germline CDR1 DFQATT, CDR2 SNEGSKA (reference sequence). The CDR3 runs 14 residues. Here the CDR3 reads CSARDKGEWGEAFF.

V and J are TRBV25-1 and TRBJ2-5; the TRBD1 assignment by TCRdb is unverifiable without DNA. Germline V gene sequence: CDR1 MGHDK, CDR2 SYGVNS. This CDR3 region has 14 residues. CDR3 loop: CASSGGTGRETQYF.

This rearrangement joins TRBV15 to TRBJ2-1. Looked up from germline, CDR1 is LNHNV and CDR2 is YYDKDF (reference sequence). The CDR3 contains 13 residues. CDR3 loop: CATSRDRSNEQFF.